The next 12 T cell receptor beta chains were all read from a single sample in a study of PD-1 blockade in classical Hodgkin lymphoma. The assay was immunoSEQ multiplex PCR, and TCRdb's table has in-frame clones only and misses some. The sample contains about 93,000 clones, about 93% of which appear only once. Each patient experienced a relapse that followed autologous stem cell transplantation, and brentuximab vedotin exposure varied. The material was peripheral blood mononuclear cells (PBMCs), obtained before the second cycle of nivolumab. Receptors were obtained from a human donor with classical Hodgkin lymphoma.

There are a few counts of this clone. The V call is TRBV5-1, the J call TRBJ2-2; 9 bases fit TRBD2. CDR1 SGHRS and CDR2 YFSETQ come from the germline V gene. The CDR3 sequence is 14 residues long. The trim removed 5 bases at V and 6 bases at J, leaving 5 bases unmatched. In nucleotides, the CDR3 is TGCGCCAGCAGACCTAGCGGGACGGCCGGGGAGCTGTTTTTT. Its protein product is CASRPSGTAGELFF.

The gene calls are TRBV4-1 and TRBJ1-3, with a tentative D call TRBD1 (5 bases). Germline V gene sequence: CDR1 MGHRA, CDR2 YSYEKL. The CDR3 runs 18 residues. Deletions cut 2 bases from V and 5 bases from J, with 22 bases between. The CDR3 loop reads CASSQMDMGTSSRNTIYF. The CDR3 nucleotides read TGCGCCAGCAGCCAAATGGACATGGGAACCTCAAGCCGAAACACCATATATTTT.

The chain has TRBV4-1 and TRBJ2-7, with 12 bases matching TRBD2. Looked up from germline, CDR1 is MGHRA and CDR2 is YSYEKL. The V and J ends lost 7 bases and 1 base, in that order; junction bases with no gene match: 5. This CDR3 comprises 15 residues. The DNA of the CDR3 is TGCGCCAGCACCCGGACTAGCGGGATTTCCTACGAGCAGTACTTC. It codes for CASTRTSGISYEQYF.

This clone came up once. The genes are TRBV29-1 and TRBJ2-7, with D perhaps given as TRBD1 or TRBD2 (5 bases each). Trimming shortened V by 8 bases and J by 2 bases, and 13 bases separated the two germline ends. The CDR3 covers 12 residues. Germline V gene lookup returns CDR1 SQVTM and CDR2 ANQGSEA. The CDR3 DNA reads TGCAGCTGTAGGGACCTAACCTACGAGCAGTACTTC. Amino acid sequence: CSCRDLTYEQYF.

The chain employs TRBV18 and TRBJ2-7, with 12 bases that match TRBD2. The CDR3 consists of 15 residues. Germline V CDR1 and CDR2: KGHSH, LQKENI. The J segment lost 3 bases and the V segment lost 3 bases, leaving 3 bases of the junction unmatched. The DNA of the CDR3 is TGTGCCAGCTCACCTCTACTAGCGGGAGGCTACGAGCAGTACTTC. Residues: CASSPLLAGGYEQYF.

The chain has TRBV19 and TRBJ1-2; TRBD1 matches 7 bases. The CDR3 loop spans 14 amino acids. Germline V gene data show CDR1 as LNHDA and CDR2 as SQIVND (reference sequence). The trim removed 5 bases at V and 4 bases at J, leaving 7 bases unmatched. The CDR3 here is CASSAGQRFYGYTF. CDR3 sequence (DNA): TGTGCCAGTAGTGCGGGACAGCGATTCTATGGCTACACCTTC.

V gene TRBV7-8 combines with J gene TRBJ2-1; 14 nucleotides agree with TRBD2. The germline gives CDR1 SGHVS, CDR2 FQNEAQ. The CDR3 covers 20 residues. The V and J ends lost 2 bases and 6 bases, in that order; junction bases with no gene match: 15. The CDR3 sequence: CASSLIITGGLAGAPNEQFF. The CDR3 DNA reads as TGTGCCAGCAGCTTAATTATTACAGGGGGACTAGCGGGAGCCCCCAATGAGCAGTTCTTC.

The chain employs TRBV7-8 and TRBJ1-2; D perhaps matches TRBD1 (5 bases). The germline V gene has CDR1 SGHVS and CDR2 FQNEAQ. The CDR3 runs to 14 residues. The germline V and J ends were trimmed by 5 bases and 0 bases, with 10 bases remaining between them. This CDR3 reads CASSSPGPNYGYTF. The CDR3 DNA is TGTGCCAGCAGCAGTCCGGGACCTAACTATGGCTACACCTTC.

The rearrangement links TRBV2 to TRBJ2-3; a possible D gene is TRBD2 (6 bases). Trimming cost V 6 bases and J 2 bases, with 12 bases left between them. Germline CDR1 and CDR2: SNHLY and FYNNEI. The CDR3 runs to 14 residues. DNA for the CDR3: TGTGCCAGCAGGGGACGGGGGTACACAGATACGCAGTATTTT. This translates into CASRGRGYTDTQYF.

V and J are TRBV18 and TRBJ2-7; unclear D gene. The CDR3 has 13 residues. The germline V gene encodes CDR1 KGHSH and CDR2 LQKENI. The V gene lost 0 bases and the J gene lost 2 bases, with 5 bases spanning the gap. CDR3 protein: CASSPPFTYEQYF. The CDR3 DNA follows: TGTGCCAGCTCACCACCGTTTACCTACGAGCAGTACTTC.

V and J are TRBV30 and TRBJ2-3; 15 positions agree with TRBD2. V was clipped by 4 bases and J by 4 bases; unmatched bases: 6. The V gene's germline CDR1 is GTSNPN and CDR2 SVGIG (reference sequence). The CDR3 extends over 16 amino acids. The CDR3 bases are TGTGCCTGGAACCGGGGACTAGCGGGAGGATCAGATACGCAGTATTTT. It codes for CAWNRGLAGGSDTQYF.

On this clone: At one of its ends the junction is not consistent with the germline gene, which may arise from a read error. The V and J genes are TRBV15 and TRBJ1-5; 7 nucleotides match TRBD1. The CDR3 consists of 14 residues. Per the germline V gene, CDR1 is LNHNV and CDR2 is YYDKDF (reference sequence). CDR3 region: CATRREGGGQPQHF. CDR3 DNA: TGTGCCACCAGAAGAGAAGGGGGCGGGCAGCCCCAGCATTTT. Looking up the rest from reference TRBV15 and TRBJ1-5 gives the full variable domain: DAMVIQNPRYQVTQFGKPVTLSCSQTLNHNVMYWYQQKSSQAPKLLFHYYDKDFNNEADTPDNFQSRRPNTSFCFLDIRSPGLGDTAMYLCATRREGGGQPQHFGDGTRLSIL.